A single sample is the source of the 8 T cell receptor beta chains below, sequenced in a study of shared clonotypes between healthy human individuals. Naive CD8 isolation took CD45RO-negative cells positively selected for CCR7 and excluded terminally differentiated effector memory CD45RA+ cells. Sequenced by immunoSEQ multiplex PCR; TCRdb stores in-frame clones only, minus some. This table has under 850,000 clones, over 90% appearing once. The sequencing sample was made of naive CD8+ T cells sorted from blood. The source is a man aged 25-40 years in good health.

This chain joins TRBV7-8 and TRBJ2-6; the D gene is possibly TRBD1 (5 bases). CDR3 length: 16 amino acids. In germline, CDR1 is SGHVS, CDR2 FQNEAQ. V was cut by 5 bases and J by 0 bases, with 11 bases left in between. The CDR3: CASSPRQYSGANVLTF. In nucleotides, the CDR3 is TGTGCCAGCAGCCCTCGACAGTACTCTGGGGCCAACGTCCTGACTTTC.

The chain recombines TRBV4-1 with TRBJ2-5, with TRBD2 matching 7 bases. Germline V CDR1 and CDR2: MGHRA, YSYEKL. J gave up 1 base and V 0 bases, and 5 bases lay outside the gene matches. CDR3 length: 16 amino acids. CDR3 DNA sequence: TGCGCCAGCAGCCAAGATCCTGCTAGCGGCCAAGAGACCCAGTACTTC. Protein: CASSQDPASGQETQYF.

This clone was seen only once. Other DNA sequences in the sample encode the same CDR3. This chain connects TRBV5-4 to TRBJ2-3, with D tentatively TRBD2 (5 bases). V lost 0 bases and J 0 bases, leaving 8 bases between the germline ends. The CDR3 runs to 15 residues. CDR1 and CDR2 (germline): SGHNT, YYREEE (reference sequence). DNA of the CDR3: TGTGCCAGCAGCTTGGTGGGCGGGAGCACAGATACGCAGTATTTT. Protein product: CASSLVGGSTDTQYF.

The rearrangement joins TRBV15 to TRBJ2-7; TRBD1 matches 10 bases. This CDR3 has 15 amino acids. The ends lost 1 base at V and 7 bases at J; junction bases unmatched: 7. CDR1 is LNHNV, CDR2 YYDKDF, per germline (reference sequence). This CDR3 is CATSRARQGAGEQYF. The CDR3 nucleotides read TGTGCCACCAGCAGAGCCCGACAGGGGGCGGGGGAGCAGTACTTC. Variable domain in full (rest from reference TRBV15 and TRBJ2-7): DAMVIQNPRYQVTQFGKPVTLSCSQTLNHNVMYWYQQKSSQAPKLLFHYYDKDFNNEADTPDNFQSRRPNTSFCFLDIRSPGLGDTAMYLCATSRARQGAGEQYFGPGTRLTVT.

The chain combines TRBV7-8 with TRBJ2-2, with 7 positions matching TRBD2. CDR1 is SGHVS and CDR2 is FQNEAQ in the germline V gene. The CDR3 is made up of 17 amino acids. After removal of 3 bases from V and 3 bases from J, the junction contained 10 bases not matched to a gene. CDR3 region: CASSFPTGGGYTGELFF. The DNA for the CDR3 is TGTGCCAGCAGCTTCCCGACTGGGGGGGGTTACACCGGGGAGCTGTTTTTT.

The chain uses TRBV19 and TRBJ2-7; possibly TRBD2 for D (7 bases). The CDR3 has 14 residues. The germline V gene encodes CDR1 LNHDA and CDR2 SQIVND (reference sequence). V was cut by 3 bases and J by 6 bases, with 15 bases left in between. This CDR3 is CASSMGGRTFEQYF. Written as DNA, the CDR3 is TGTGCCAGTAGTATGGGGGGGCGAACCTTCGAGCAGTACTTC.

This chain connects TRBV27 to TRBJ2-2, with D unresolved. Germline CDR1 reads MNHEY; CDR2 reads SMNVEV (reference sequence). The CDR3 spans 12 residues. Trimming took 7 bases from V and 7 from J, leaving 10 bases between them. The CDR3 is CASKMGGGELFF. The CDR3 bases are TGTGCCAGCAAGATGGGTGGCGGGGAGCTGTTTTTT.

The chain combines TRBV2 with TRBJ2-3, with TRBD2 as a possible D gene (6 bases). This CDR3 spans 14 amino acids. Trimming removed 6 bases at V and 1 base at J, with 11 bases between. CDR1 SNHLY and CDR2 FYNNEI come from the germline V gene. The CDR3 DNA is TGTGCCAGCAGGGGGGGTCAAGGCACAGATACGCAGTATTTT. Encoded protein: CASRGGQGTDTQYF.